A single sample is the source of the 7 T cell receptor beta chains below, sequenced in a study of T cells in Graves' hyperthyroidism and ophthalmopathy. TCR beta CDR3 sequences were amplified from RNA transcripts. First-round RT-PCR targeting the TCR CDR3 was performed with the HTBI primer set. Each CDR3 protein is one row after TCRdb ran MiXCR on the multiplex PCR reads. The sample includes approximately 720,000 distinct CDR3 sequences, roughly a sixth of them seen just once. Sequencing was carried out using blood. The source of these receptors is a woman aged 45-65 years with Graves' hyperthyroidism that later progressed to Graves' ophthalmopathy.

Many counts were recorded for this clonotype. The chain is built from TRBV2 and TRBJ2-5; TRBD2 aligns across 10 bases. Trimming removed 6 bases from V and 1 base from J; junction bases left unmatched: 5. This CDR3 is 15 amino acids long. Germline-derived CDR1 and CDR2 are SNHLY and FYNNEI. The CDR3 spells CASRTRTSGQETQYF. The CDR3 nucleotides read TGTGCCAGCAGGACCAGGACTAGCGGCCAAGAGACCCAGTACTTC.

The sample holds many counts of this clonotype. The chain links TRBV6-1 to TRBJ1-2; D uncertain. The CDR3 covers 14 residues. Germline CDR1 reads MNHNS; CDR2 reads SASEGT. V lost 1 base to trimming and J lost 4 bases, with 10 bases between them. The CDR3 sequence: CASSEDRRTYGYTF. The CDR3 nucleotides read TGTGCCAGCAGTGAAGATCGGCGGACCTATGGCTACACCTTC.

The sample holds a few counts of this clonotype. V gene TRBV10-3 combines with J gene TRBJ1-2; D is undetermined. Germline V gives CDR1 ENHRY, CDR2 SYGVKD. This CDR3 contains 14 residues. V was trimmed by 11 bases and J by 5 bases, leaving 21 bases between them. The CDR3 spells CAASTTDQTYGYTF. CDR3 sequence (DNA): TGTGCCGCCTCCACCACGGACCAAACATATGGCTACACCTTC.

In this sample, this clonotype turned up a few times. The V gene is TRBV24-1, the J gene TRBJ1-5, with D hard to call. Germline V gene data show CDR1 as KGHDR and CDR2 as SFDVKD. The CDR3 runs to 13 residues. The V gene lost 2 bases and the J gene lost 3 bases, with 4 bases spanning the gap. CDR3 sequence reads: CATSDSDNQPQHF. The DNA of the CDR3 is TGTGCCACCAGTGATTCCGACAATCAGCCCCAGCATTTT.

This clonotype was recorded many times. The rearrangement links TRBV11-2 to TRBJ2-2; 10 bases map to TRBD2. Germline trimming cut 4 bases from V and 5 bases from J; bases unmatched to any gene: 10. Germline values: CDR1 SGHAT, CDR2 FQNNGV. The CDR3 runs 17 residues. Here the CDR3 DNA reads TGTGCCAGCAGCTCCAGAGCGGGGGGGACGTGGACCGGGGAGCTGTTTTTT. Translation: CASSSRAGGTWTGELFF.

The chain is built from TRBV19 and TRBJ1-5, with 11 bases aligning to TRBD1. Trimming took 4 bases from V and 5 from J; bases not matched to a gene: 10. CDR1 is LNHDA and CDR2 is SQIVND in the germline V gene (reference sequence). This CDR3 is 17 amino acids long. The CDR3 DNA reads as TGTGCCAGTAGTAGGGATCCCGGGACAGGGGGGGATCAGCCCCAGCATTTT. Translating gives CASSRDPGTGGDQPQHF.

This clonotype showed up just a few times. J is TRBJ1-1 and V is TRBV12-3 or TRBV12-4; a weak D match, TRBD1 (5 bases). Trimming took 5 bases from V and 10 from J, leaving 11 bases between them. CDR3 length equals 11 residues. As DNA, the CDR3 is TGTGCCAGCAGTACTCGGGGGAGAGCTTTCTTT. Protein sequence: CASSTRGRAFF.